These T cell receptor beta chains were read from a single sample in a study of shared clonotypes between healthy human individuals. Sequencing was performed with immunoSEQ multiplex PCR; in TCRdb, only in-frame clones are kept and a portion is missing. The sample comprises approximately 740,000 clones, more than 85% of which are singletons, and about 25% rests with the top ten. Specimen: naive CD8+ T cells sorted from blood. The receptors derive from a man aged 25 to 45 in good health. CDR3s include the opening cysteine and the closing phenylalanine or tryptophan. The D gene is left open where the match is weak. Size values are once, few and many counts, or a class for expanded clones, and some rows have none.

TGCGCCAGCAGCTTGTATTCAGCCAACACTGAAGCTTTCTTT,CASSLYSANTEAFF,TRBV5-1,-,TRBJ1-1,-
TGCGCCAGCAGTCCCGCGGGGCTTATCGACTACAATGAGCAGTTCTTC,CASSPAGLIDYNEQFF,TRBV5-1,-,TRBJ2-1,-
TGTGTCAGTAAAGGACTAGCGAAAGACAACGTCCTGACTTTC,CVSKGLAKDNVLTF,TRBV19,TRBD2,TRBJ2-6,-
TGTGCCAGCAGAGAACAGGGGGAGTTGGATGAAAAACTGTTTTTT,CASREQGELDEKLFF,TRBV27,TRBD1,TRBJ1-4,-
TGTGCCAGCAGTTTATATGCGGGAAACTATGGCTACACCTTC,CASSLYAGNYGYTF,TRBV28,-,TRBJ1-2,-
TGTGCCAGCAGCTTAGGTACTGGGGGAGCTGGAAACACCATATATTTT,CASSLGTGGAGNTIYF,TRBV7-2,-,TRBJ1-3,-
TGTGCCAGCAGCATTAGGGACTTAGCCTACGAGCAGTACTTC,CASSIRDLAYEQYF,TRBV9,-,TRBJ2-7,-
TGTGCCAGCAGTCTTCTTGGGGGAAAGGGATCAGACTTC,CASSLLGGKGSDF,TRBV27,-,TRBJ2-7,once
TGTGCCAGCAGCGTAGAATGGGGGGCCACCCAGAACACCGGGGAGCTGTTTTTT,CASSVEWGATQNTGELFF,TRBV9,-,TRBJ2-2,-
TGTGCCAGCAGCTTCCGTCTAGCGGGAGCAGCCAAAAACATTCAGTACTTC,CASSFRLAGAAKNIQYF,TRBV5-4,TRBD2,TRBJ2-4,-
TGTGCCAGCAGTTTTAAGCGGGAGCGCAATTGGACCCAGTACTTC,CASSFKRERNWTQYF,TRBV27,TRBD2,TRBJ2-5,-
TGCAGCGTTGCCAGGGGCGAATTCTACAATGAGCAGTTCTTC,CSVARGEFYNEQFF,TRBV29-1,-,TRBJ2-1,-
TGTGCCAGCAACCCCAGCGGGATCGGTTACAATGAGCAGTTCTTC,CASNPSGIGYNEQFF,TRBV7-9,TRBD2,TRBJ2-1,once
TGTGCCAGCAGCCCCCTGTTGGGAGATGTGCAGTTCTTC,CASSPLLGDVQFF,TRBV7-6,-,TRBJ2-1,once
TGTGCCAGCAAAGGGAAAACTAGCGGGAGTTACGAGCAGTACTTC,CASKGKTSGSYEQYF,TRBV28,TRBD2,TRBJ2-7,-
TGTGCCAGCAGCTTAAGTCCCGCAGGCGGCTATGGAAACACCATATATTTT,CASSLSPAGGYGNTIYF,TRBV7-8,-,TRBJ1-3,-
TGTGCCAGTACGACGGACGCTAGCACAGATACGCAGTATTTT,CASTTDASTDTQYF,TRBV19,-,TRBJ2-3,-
TGTGCTAGTGGTTTGGCCGTGACAGGGCAAGAGACCCAGTACTTC,CASGLAVTGQETQYF,TRBV12-5,TRBD1,TRBJ2-5,-
TGCAGCGTCCAAGGGACAGTCGGTCGCAATGAGCAGTTCTTC,CSVQGTVGRNEQFF,TRBV29-1,TRBD1,TRBJ2-1,-
TGTGCCAGCAGTTTACCCCCAGCGGGAGGCGAGCAGTACTTC,CASSLPPAGGEQYF,TRBV28,TRBD2,TRBJ2-7,once
TGTGCCAGCAGTTTATGGGGACAGGGAATCAATCAGCCCCAGCATTTT,CASSLWGQGINQPQHF,TRBV28,TRBD1,TRBJ1-5,-
TGCGCCAGCAGCCAAGATTGGACAGGGAGCACAGATACGCAGTATTTT,CASSQDWTGSTDTQYF,TRBV4-1,TRBD1,TRBJ2-3,-
TGTGCCAGCAGTTGGAACAGGAACTTATACAATGAGCAGTTCTTC,CASSWNRNLYNEQFF,TRBV2,-,TRBJ2-1,-
TGCAGCGTTAAGGAGGAGACCGGGGAGCTGTTTTTT,CSVKEETGELFF,TRBV29-1,-,TRBJ2-2,-
TGTGCCAGCAAAAAGACGAACACCGGGGAGCTGTTTTTT,CASKKTNTGELFF,TRBV5-8,-,TRBJ2-2,-